This record looks at one TCR beta chain sequence and its context. The study amplified TCR beta CDR3 regions using RNA transcripts. First-round RT-PCR with HTBI primers preceded a second-round multiplex PCR. Each CDR3 protein gets one entry after TCRdb re-called the multiplex PCR reads with MiXCR. The profile shows 150,000 or so distinct CDR3 sequences, under 45% of them singletons. V lost 10 bases, J lost 4 bases, and 6 bases stayed unmatched. CDR1 and CDR2 from the germline V gene are SGHVS and FNYEAQ. The CDR3 runs 12 residues. This specimen belongs to a study of Graves' ophthalmopathy and Graves' hyperthyroidism.

The source is a man aged 30 to 39 with Graves' ophthalmopathy. The genes are TRBV7-6 and TRBJ2-5; 7 bases match TRBD1. Sequencing was done on a sample of peripheral blood. DNA of the CDR3: TGTGCCACTATGCCAGGGGGAGAGACCCAGTACTTC. It translates to CATMPGGETQYF.